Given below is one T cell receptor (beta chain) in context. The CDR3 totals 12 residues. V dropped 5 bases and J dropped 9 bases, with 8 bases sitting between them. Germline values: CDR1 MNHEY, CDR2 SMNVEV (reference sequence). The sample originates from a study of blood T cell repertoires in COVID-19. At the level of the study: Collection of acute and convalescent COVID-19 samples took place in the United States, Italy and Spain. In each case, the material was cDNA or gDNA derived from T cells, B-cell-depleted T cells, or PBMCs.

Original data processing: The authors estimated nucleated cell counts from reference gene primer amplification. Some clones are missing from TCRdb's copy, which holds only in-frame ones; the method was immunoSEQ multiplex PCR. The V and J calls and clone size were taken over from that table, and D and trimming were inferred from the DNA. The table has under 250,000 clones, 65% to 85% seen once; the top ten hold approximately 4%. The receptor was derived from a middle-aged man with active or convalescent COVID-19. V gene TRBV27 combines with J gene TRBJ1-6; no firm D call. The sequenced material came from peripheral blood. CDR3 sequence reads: CASSLGGSPLHF. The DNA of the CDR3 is TGTGCCAGCAGTCTGGGAGGTTCACCCCTCCACTTT.